This T cell receptor (beta chain) was observed in a study of blood T cell repertoires in COVID-19. Whole-study context: Collection of acute and convalescent COVID-19 samples took place in the United States, Italy and Spain. Sources were T cells, B-cell-depleted T cells, or PBMCs; the material itself was cDNA or gDNA.

Per the study methods: Amplified reference gene primers provided the basis for estimating nucleated cell counts. The assay was immunoSEQ multiplex PCR, and TCRdb's table has in-frame clones only and misses some. V and J calls and clone size are given by that table; D and trimming were obtained from the DNA. The sample contains about 40,000 clones, about 90% of which appear only once. The CDR3 spans 16 residues. Per the germline V gene, CDR1 is KGHSH and CDR2 is LQKENI. After removal of 3 bases from V and 3 bases from J, the junction contained 8 bases not matched to a gene. The TCR originated in a woman in her seventies with acute or convalescent COVID-19. The sample taken for sequencing was peripheral blood. The chain employs TRBV18 and TRBJ2-1; 7 bases are a match to TRBD2. The CDR3 is CASSPYLADRYNEQFF. CDR3 nucleotides: TGTGCCAGCTCACCTTATCTAGCGGATCGCTACAATGAGCAGTTCTTC.